This entry lists 7 T cell receptor beta chains sequenced from one sample in a study of immune cell composition in non-small cell lung cancer. Only in-frame clones appear in the TCRdb table, and some are missing; sequencing was by immunoSEQ multiplex PCR. This sample has roughly 3,700 clones; over 65% occur once, and the top ten carry just under 30%. The material sequenced was lung tumor tissue. The origin of the receptors is a human donor with non-small cell lung cancer.

This chain connects TRBV21-1 to TRBJ2-6; TRBD2, as called in the table, went unchecked against the DNA. TRBV21-1 corresponds to a pseudogene. This CDR3 region has 16 residues. CDR3 coding DNA: TGTGCCAGCAGCCATAGGACAGCCAGGGAGGGCAACGTCCTGACTTTC. It specifies CASSHRTAREGNVLTF.

The chain links TRBV18 to TRBJ1-1; D is undetermined. CDR1 is KGHSH, CDR2 LQKENI, per germline. V lost 2 bases and J 7 bases, leaving 8 bases between the germline ends. This CDR3 is built from 12 residues. This chain's CDR3 is CASSPLSDEAFF. The CDR3 DNA sequence: TGTGCCAGCTCACCATTGTCAGATGAAGCTTTCTTT.

This sequence joins TRBV4-3 and TRBJ2-1; 7 bases are shared with TRBD2. Germline CDR1 and CDR2: LGHNA and YSLEER. This CDR3 is 16 amino acids long. J gave up 6 bases and V 0 bases, and 8 bases lay outside the gene matches. CDR3 loop: CASSQERRTRGNEQFF. CDR3 nucleotides: TGCGCCAGCAGCCAAGAGAGGCGGACTAGGGGCAATGAGCAGTTCTTC.

The chain employs TRBV6-4 and TRBJ2-3, with TRBD1 identical over 9 bases. The germline V gene encodes CDR1 MRHNA and CDR2 SNTAGT. V trimming: 4 bases; J trimming: 1 base; junction bases outside the gene matches: 0. The CDR3 consists of 14 residues. CDR3: CASSGTGGTDTQYF. The CDR3 nucleotides are TGTGCCAGCAGTGGGACAGGGGGCACAGATACGCAGTATTTT.

This clone has only one observation. This rearrangement joins TRBV18 to TRBJ2-1; D perhaps matches TRBD1 (5 bases). V was trimmed by 3 bases and J by 5 bases, leaving 11 bases between them. Per germline, CDR1 KGHSH and CDR2 LQKENI. The CDR3 covers 14 residues. CDR3: CASSPGRTNNEQFF. The CDR3 DNA follows: TGTGCCAGCTCACCGGGAAGGACAAACAATGAGCAGTTCTTC.

The chain carries TRBV5-1 and TRBJ2-2, with D possibly matching TRBD1 (5 bases). This CDR3 has 14 residues. The germline gives CDR1 SGHRS, CDR2 YFSETQ. Trimming removed 0 bases from V and 5 bases from J, with 8 bases in between. DNA of the CDR3: TGCGCCAGCAGCTTGGAACCAGGGACCGGGGAGCTGTTTTTT. Translating gives CASSLEPGTGELFF.

The V and J genes are TRBV6-5 and TRBJ1-5; TRBD1 might be the D (6 bases). V lost 8 bases and J lost 9, with 23 bases in between. The V gene's germline CDR1 is MNHEY and CDR2 SVGAGI. The CDR3 covers 15 residues. The CDR3 nucleotides are TGTGCCAGCCAAAGCTGGGGGCAGAACCAATGGCCCCAGCATTTT. It specifies CASQSWGQNQWPQHF.